What follows are 31 T cell receptor beta chains derived from one specimen sequenced in a study of graft-versus-host responses after intestinal transplantation (dated by TCRdb to about 2021). The library was built by means of the immunoSEQ multiplex PCR assay. Here the immuneACCESS table is served through TCRdb, limited to in-frame sequences with V and J called. Missing clones are a known gap in these copies; in checked studies unresolved V genes cover under half, and the rest lacks a known reason. The sample table holds about 54,000 clones, of which about 90% were seen once. The ten largest clonotypes hold roughly 6% of the sample. The sample here was PBMCs, taken 650 to 670 days after intestinal transplant. These receptors all stem from a human patient who received an intestinal transplant, so some T cells may come from the graft donor.

This clone was counted between two and nine times. The chain recombines TRBV30 with TRBJ1-6; a possible D gene is TRBD1 (6 bases). The CDR3 is 14 residues long. Germline assignment: CDR1 GTSNPN and CDR2 SVGIG (reference sequence). V lost 2 bases to trimming and J lost 9 bases, with 14 bases between them. In DNA form, the CDR3 reads TGTGCCTGGAGTCCCGCGACAGGAACTTCACCCCTCCACTTT. Translation gives CAWSPATGTSPLHF.

The rearrangement links TRBV7-9 to TRBJ2-2; no definite D call. Germline V lookup: CDR1 SEHNR, CDR2 FQNEAQ (reference sequence). The V gene lost 8 bases and the J gene lost 0 bases, with 7 bases spanning the gap. This CDR3 has 13 residues. CDR3 nucleotides: TGTGCCAGCGGGTCCGCGAACACCGGGGAGCTGTTTTTT. Its protein product is CASGSANTGELFF. Full variable domain (rest looked up from reference TRBV7-9 and TRBJ2-2): DTGVSQNPRHKITKRGQNVTFRCDPISEHNRLYWYRQTLGQGPEFLTYFQNEAQLEKSRLLSDRFSAERPKGSFSTLEIQRTEQGDSAMYLCASGSANTGELFFGEGSRLTVL.

This chain uses TRBV9 with TRBJ2-7; 9 bases are shared with TRBD1. Germline CDR1 reads SGDLS; CDR2 reads YYNGEE. The V gene end was trimmed by 2 bases and the J gene end by 1 base; junction bases not matched to a gene: 4. CDR3 length: 15 residues. The chain's CDR3 is CASSVEGTGSYEQYF. CDR3 DNA sequence: TGTGCCAGCAGCGTTGAGGGGACAGGGTCCTACGAGCAGTACTTC.

The chain employs TRBV5-6 and TRBJ2-1, with a tentative D call TRBD2 (7 bases). Trimming stripped 2 bases from V and 3 bases from J, with 12 bases between. Germline V gene lookup returns CDR1 SGHDT and CDR2 YYEEEE. This CDR3 is 15 amino acids long. The CDR3 region is CASSFLRGGYNEQFF. The CDR3 nucleotides are TGTGCCAGCAGCTTCCTGAGGGGGGGCTACAATGAGCAGTTCTTC.

The V call is TRBV7-7, the J call TRBJ2-7; D unresolved. Looked up from germline, CDR1 is SSHAT and CDR2 is FNYEAQ (reference sequence). V was trimmed by 1 base and J by 5 bases, leaving 9 bases between them. This CDR3 comprises 13 residues. The CDR3 here is CASSLDVTNEQYF. The CDR3 DNA sequence: TGTGCCAGCAGCTTAGATGTCACCAACGAGCAGTACTTC.

The V and J genes are TRBV27 and TRBJ1-1; the D gene is possibly TRBD1 (5 bases). Per the germline V gene, CDR1 is MNHEY and CDR2 is SMNVEV (reference sequence). The CDR3 has 13 residues. Trimming stripped 2 bases from V and 7 bases from J, with 11 bases between. The CDR3 here is CASSLGSGLEAFF. DNA of the CDR3: TGTGCCAGCAGTTTAGGGTCAGGGCTTGAAGCTTTCTTT.

CDR3 DNA: TGTGCCAGCAGTACGGGAGCAGGTTTCGAAAAACTGTTTTTT. It is translated as CASSTGAGFEKLFF. This sequence joins TRBV25-1 and TRBJ1-4; no definite D call. This CDR3 spans 14 amino acids. Between the trimmed V and J ends, which lost 5 bases and 8 bases, there was a span of 15 bases. From germline, CDR1 is MGHDK and CDR2 SYGVNS. Full variable domain (rest looked up from reference TRBV25-1 and TRBJ1-4): EADIYQTPRYLVIGTGKKITLECSQTMGHDKMYWYQQDPGMELHLIHYSYGVNSTEKGDLSSESTVSRIRTEHFPLTLESARPSHTSQYLCASSTGAGFEKLFFGSGTQLSVL.

The chain combines TRBV4-1 with TRBJ1-2; D gene uncertain. The CDR3 runs 14 residues. Germline V gene data show CDR1 as MGHRA and CDR2 as YSYEKL. Trimming took 2 bases from V and 6 from J, leaving 13 bases between them. In DNA form, the CDR3 reads TGCGCCAGCAGCCAAATAGTAGGGAGGGATGGCTACACCTTC. Its translation is CASSQIVGRDGYTF.

The V and J genes are TRBV7-8 and TRBJ2-7; D is perhaps TRBD2 (7 bases). CDR1 is SGHVS and CDR2 is FQNEAQ in the germline V gene. CDR3 length: 16 residues. V was cut by 8 bases and J by 2 bases, with 22 bases left in between. The CDR3 region is CASSPRGGGGPYEQYF. The CDR3 bases are TGTGCCAGCTCCCCCCGAGGGGGGGGTGGGCCCTACGAGCAGTACTTC.

The genes are TRBV21-1 and TRBJ1-1; TRBD1 was called by the table and not checked on the DNA. TRBV21-1 has pseudogene status. There are 15 residues in the CDR3. The CDR3 nucleotides read TGTGCCAGCAGCAAAGTTCGCCAGAAGAACACTGAAGCTTTCTTT. This codes for CASSKVRQKNTEAFF.

The rearrangement links TRBV15 to TRBJ1-1; unclear D gene. Germline CDR1 is LNHNV and CDR2 is YYDKDF (reference sequence). V gave up 4 bases and J gave up 5 bases, with 11 bases separating them. The CDR3 is made up of 13 amino acids. The DNA of the CDR3 is TGTGCCACCAGCATCTGGGTGGGGACTGAAGCTTTCTTT. Encoded protein: CATSIWVGTEAFF.

The chain couples TRBV5-4 to TRBJ2-1; D possibly uses TRBD1 or TRBD2 (5 bases each). Trimming left V 0 bases short and J 6 bases short, with 7 bases between. This CDR3 region has 13 residues. Per germline, CDR1 SGHNT and CDR2 YYREEE (reference sequence). CDR3 DNA: TGTGCCAGCAGCTTGGCGGGACCCAATGAGCAGTTCTTC. Translation gives CASSLAGPNEQFF. Based on the CDR3 plus reference TRBV5-4 and TRBJ2-1, the full variable domain is ETGVTQSPTHLIKTRGQQVTLRCSSQSGHNTVSWYQQALGQGPQFIFQYYREEENGRGNFPPRFSGLQFPNYSSELNVNALELDDSALYLCASSLAGPNEQFFGPGTRLTVL.

The V call is TRBV6-6, the J call TRBJ2-5; 9 bases are a match to TRBD2. The CDR3 loop spans 15 amino acids. Germline CDR1 is MNHNY and CDR2 is SVGAGI (reference sequence). J lost 1 base, V lost 6 bases, and 6 bases had no gene match. The CDR3 DNA reads as TGTGCCAGCAGACCAAGCGGGGGGCTCCAAGAGACCCAGTACTTC. Its protein product is CASRPSGGLQETQYF.

The chain uses TRBV11-3 and TRBJ1-1, with unresolved D. The CDR3 loop spans 12 amino acids. Per germline, CDR1 SGHNT and CDR2 YENEEA. Deletions cut 3 bases from V and 1 base from J, with 3 bases between. The CDR3 DNA reads as TGTGCCAGCAGCTTCGGGAACACTGAAGCTTTCTTT. Encoded protein: CASSFGNTEAFF. The entire variable domain, with the rest obtained from reference TRBV11-3 and TRBJ1-1, is as follows: EAGVVQSPRYKIIEKKQPVAFWCNPISGHNTLYWYLQNLGQGPELLIRYENEEAVDDSQLPKDRFSAERLKGVDSTLKIQPAELGDSAVYLCASSFGNTEAFFGQGTRLTVV.

This chain uses TRBV6-1 with TRBJ1-5; D is possibly TRBD1 (5 bases). The CDR3 contains 13 residues. Germline loops: CDR1 MNHNS, CDR2 SASEGT. Trimming cost V 6 bases and J 7 bases, with 13 bases left between them. The CDR3 reads CASRRGLGQPQHF. The CDR3 DNA sequence: TGTGCCAGCAGACGGGGACTAGGGCAGCCCCAGCATTTT.

The rearrangement links TRBV4-1 to TRBJ2-6; maybe TRBD2 (6 bases). Deletions cut 1 base from V and 2 bases from J, with 18 bases between. This CDR3 region has 19 residues. Germline V lookup: CDR1 MGHRA, CDR2 YSYEKL. The CDR3 DNA follows: TGCGCCAGCAGCCAAGCGCCTCCCGGGACTCCCACTGGGGCCAACGTCCTGACTTTC. Translation gives CASSQAPPGTPTGANVLTF.

V is TRBV19 and J is TRBJ1-1; D is ambiguous. The germline CDR1 and CDR2 sequences are LNHDA and SQIVND (reference sequence). The CDR3 is made up of 13 amino acids. The V and J ends lost 7 bases and 5 bases respectively, with 14 bases between them. The CDR3 loop is CASTDAGATEAFF. The CDR3 bases are TGTGCCAGTACCGACGCAGGTGCAACTGAAGCTTTCTTT.

This clone showed up just a few times. The chain employs TRBV5-1 and TRBJ1-1, with D uncertain. Trimming removed 2 bases from V and 4 bases from J, with 15 bases in between. Per germline, CDR1 SGHRS and CDR2 YFSETQ. This CDR3 spans 15 amino acids. The CDR3 bases are TGCGCCAGCAGCTTCAGTCCGGAACTGGGCACTGAAGCTTTCTTT. Translation: CASSFSPELGTEAFF.

V is TRBV5-5 and J is TRBJ2-5; D is unclear. Germline V gene data show CDR1 as SGHKS and CDR2 as YYEKEE (reference sequence). The V and J ends lost 4 bases and 3 bases respectively, with 4 bases between them. CDR3 length: 11 amino acids. Here the CDR3 DNA reads TGTGCCAGCAGCCTTGAAGAGACCCAGTACTTC. This translates into CASSLEETQYF.

This chain uses TRBV14 with TRBJ2-1, with TRBD2 matching 8 bases. This CDR3 contains 16 residues. Trimming cost V 5 bases and J 1 base; bases outside gene matches: 7. Germline CDR1 and CDR2: SGHDN and FVKESK. In nucleotides, the CDR3 is TGTGCCAGCAGCTCCTTAGGCGGGGGGTCCTACAATGAGCAGTTCTTC. Translated, it gives CASSSLGGGSYNEQFF.

This chain uses TRBV6-5 with TRBJ2-1, with TRBD2 matching over 14 bases. With V trimmed by 6 bases and J by 10 bases, 5 bases remained unmatched. CDR1 is MNHEY and CDR2 is SVGAGI in the germline V gene. This CDR3 is 14 amino acids long. CDR3 in amino acids: CASSGLAGGGEQFF. DNA of the CDR3: TGTGCCAGCAGCGGACTAGCGGGGGGAGGCGAGCAGTTCTTC.

V is TRBV11-3 and J is TRBJ2-1; possible D gene TRBD1, 6 bases. The germline CDR1 and CDR2 sequences are SGHNT and YENEEA. Trimming took 0 bases from V and 6 from J, leaving 9 bases between them. The CDR3 runs 14 residues. As DNA, the CDR3 is TGTGCCAGCAGCTTAGATCACAGGGTCAATGAGCAGTTCTTC. Translated: CASSLDHRVNEQFF.

CDR3 nucleotides: TGTGCCAGCAGTTTCTCGAAAACACAGGGGTCCCCGCACACCGGGGAGCTGTTTTTT. It specifies CASSFSKTQGSPHTGELFF. This rearrangement joins TRBV27 to TRBJ2-2; 7 bases are a match to TRBD1. CDR1 MNHEY and CDR2 SMNVEV come from the germline V gene (reference sequence). V lost 3 bases and J lost 3; bases outside the gene matches: 16. This CDR3 comprises 19 residues.

The chain uses TRBV5-6 and TRBJ1-4; TRBD1 agrees at 11 bases. CDR1 is SGHDT and CDR2 is YYEEEE in the germline V gene. The J segment lost 7 bases and the V segment lost 1 base, leaving 6 bases of the junction unmatched. The CDR3 has 16 residues. The CDR3 loop is CASSLSPGQGVEKLFF. The CDR3 DNA reads as TGTGCCAGCAGCTTGTCCCCGGGACAGGGGGTTGAAAAACTGTTTTTT.

The DNA of the CDR3 is TGTGCCAGCAGTTTAGGTGGGGGGAATGAGCAGTTCTTC. It encodes CASSLGGGNEQFF. The chain employs TRBV27 and TRBJ2-1; tentatively, D is TRBD2 (6 bases). This CDR3 region has 13 residues. Trimming cost V 2 bases and J 7 bases, with 9 bases left between them. Germline V gene lookup returns CDR1 MNHEY and CDR2 SMNVEV (reference sequence).

The chain recombines TRBV7-9 with TRBJ1-2, with D uncertain. The CDR3 is 11 amino acids. V was trimmed by 11 bases and J by 3 bases, leaving 10 bases between them. Germline V gene sequence: CDR1 SEHNR, CDR2 FQNEAQ (reference sequence). CDR3 in DNA: TGTGCCCTTACTCCGGACTATGGCTACACCTTC. Protein product: CALTPDYGYTF. The variable domain in full, completed from reference TRBV7-9 and TRBJ1-2, reads DTGVSQNPRHKITKRGQNVTFRCDPISEHNRLYWYRQTLGQGPEFLTYFQNEAQLEKSRLLSDRFSAERPKGSFSTLEIQRTEQGDSAMYLCALTPDYGYTFGSGTRLTVV.

The rearrangement links TRBV19 to TRBJ2-7; tentative D call: TRBD2 (6 bases). The germline CDR1 and CDR2 sequences are LNHDA and SQIVND (reference sequence). The length of the CDR3 is 14 residues. V shed 1 base and J shed 3 bases, with 10 bases lying between them. CDR3 amino acids: CASSIGGVIYEQYF. CDR3 nucleotide sequence: TGTGCCAGTAGTATAGGGGGGGTGATCTACGAGCAGTACTTC.

This clone was seen a single time. The chain couples TRBV4-1 to TRBJ2-5, with 15 positions matching TRBD2. Per the germline V gene, CDR1 is MGHRA and CDR2 is YSYEKL. CDR3 size: 18 residues. Germline trimming cut 3 bases from V and 1 base from J; bases unmatched to any gene: 6. The CDR3 DNA sequence: TGCGCCAGCAGCCACCCCCGGGGACTAGCGGGGGGCCAAGAGACCCAGTACTTC. Translation gives CASSHPRGLAGGQETQYF.

The V and J genes are TRBV13 and TRBJ2-1; D gene ambiguous. The CDR3 sequence is 12 residues long. CDR1 and CDR2 (germline): PRHDT, FYEKMQ (reference sequence). With 3 bases removed from V and 5 bases from J, the gap between germline ends came to 5 bases. The CDR3 nucleotides read TGTGCCAGCAGCTTCCCTGACAATGAGCAGTTCTTC. Translated: CASSFPDNEQFF. The full variable domain, in which reference TRBV13 and TRBJ2-1 provide the parts outside the CDR3, is AAGVIQSPRHLIKEKRETATLKCYPIPRHDTVYWYQQGPGQDPQFLISFYEKMQSDKGSIPDRFSAQQFSDYHSELNMSSLELGDSALYFCASSFPDNEQFFGPGTRLTVL.

This chain links TRBV11-2 with TRBJ2-1; D gene unclear. V was pared by 1 base and J by 5 bases, with 9 bases between. CDR1 SGHAT and CDR2 FQNNGV come from the germline V gene. The CDR3 length is 14 residues. CDR3 amino acids: CASSLGRENNEQFF. The CDR3 DNA reads as TGTGCCAGCAGCTTAGGTCGCGAGAACAATGAGCAGTTCTTC.

The rearrangement links TRBV5-6 to TRBJ2-5; 9 bases match TRBD2. Unmatched junction bases numbered 2, after V lost 0 bases and J lost 2 bases. In germline, CDR1 is SGHDT, CDR2 YYEEEE. There are 15 residues in the CDR3. CDR3 sequence (DNA): TGTGCCAGCAGCTTGGACGCGGGGGGGCAAGAGACCCAGTACTTC. This sequence encodes CASSLDAGGQETQYF.